A single sample is the source of the 24 T cell receptor beta chains below, sequenced in a study of early T cells in non-severe SARS-CoV-2 infection (dated by TCRdb to 2020 to 2023). Library construction relied on 5' RACE. Sequenced on a NextSeq 500. The public reads were run again by TCRdb, first through fastp at Q25 and then through MiXCR, and only productive beta chains were kept. Rows are unified per CDR3 protein, each entry keeping the most common DNA and genes. A total of over 35,000 distinct CDR3 sequences appear in this sample, roughly 4.4% of them only once. The top ten clones comprise roughly 16% of the sample. Sequences were obtained from whole blood. These receptor sequences come from an adult who was a healthcare worker with PCR-confirmed SARS-CoV-2 infection or an uninfected control (not recorded which).

There are many counts of this clonotype. This chain joins TRBV4-2 and TRBJ2-3; 8 nucleotides match TRBD1. The CDR3 is made up of 16 amino acids. Germline V CDR1 and CDR2: LGHNA, YNFKEQ. J lost 4 bases, V lost 3 bases, and 9 bases had no gene match. The CDR3 region is CASSHVMQGAADTQYF. For the CDR3, the DNA is TGTGCCAGCAGCCACGTAATGCAGGGGGCTGCAGATACGCAGTATTTT.

This clonotype appeared a few times. The genes are TRBV2 and TRBJ2-1, with 7 bases aligning to TRBD1. This CDR3 has 16 amino acids. V dropped 4 bases and J dropped 3; count of bases not matched to a gene: 9. Germline loops: CDR1 SNHLY, CDR2 FYNNEI. The CDR3 DNA follows: TGTGCCAGCAGTGTCCTCCGGGGACAGAGCTACAATGAGCAGTTCTTC. Amino acids: CASSVLRGQSYNEQFF.

This clonotype appeared many times. The chain employs TRBV20-1 and TRBJ1-1; D is perhaps TRBD1 (5 bases). The CDR3 spans 12 residues. CDR1 and CDR2 (germline): DFQATT, SNEGSKA (reference sequence). V dropped 3 bases and J dropped 5 bases, with 10 bases sitting between them. CDR3 sequence (DNA): TGCAGTGCTAGTAGCCAGGGAACTGAAGCTTTCTTT. This gives the protein CSASSQGTEAFF.

This clonotype was seen at least ten times. The chain uses TRBV11-3 and TRBJ2-1, with TRBD1 as a possible D gene (6 bases). The V gene's germline CDR1 is SGHNT and CDR2 YENEEA. The CDR3 length is 12 residues. V was pared by 5 bases and J by 4 bases, with 6 bases between. CDR3 bases: TGTGCCAGCAGCGACAGGTACAATGAGCAGTTCTTC. Translating gives CASSDRYNEQFF.

The chain has TRBV7-6 and TRBJ2-1; TRBD1 aligns across 7 bases. V trimming: 6 bases; J trimming: 6 bases; junction bases outside the gene matches: 8. Germline V gene sequence: CDR1 SGHVS, CDR2 FNYEAQ. This CDR3 region has 14 residues. The CDR3 loop is CASRLGQWGNEQFF. The CDR3 DNA reads as TGTGCCAGCAGGCTGGGACAGTGGGGCAATGAGCAGTTCTTC.

This clonotype occurred many times. The chain is built from TRBV6-6 and TRBJ1-4, with D unresolved. V lost 0 bases, J lost 2 bases, and 7 bases lay in between. Per germline, CDR1 MNHNY and CDR2 SVGAGI (reference sequence). The CDR3 extends over 15 amino acids. The CDR3 is CASSYSMSTNEKLFF. In DNA, the CDR3 is TGTGCCAGCAGTTACTCGATGAGTACTAATGAAAAACTGTTTTTT.

This clonotype showed up many times. This sequence joins TRBV12-3 or TRBV12-4 and TRBJ1-4; D gene unclear. CDR3 length: 15 residues. V dropped 5 bases and J dropped 3 bases, with 13 bases sitting between them. In DNA, the CDR3 is TGTGCCAGCAGTCCCCTCGTCAGGCCTAATGAAAAACTGTTTTTT. It is translated as CASSPLVRPNEKLFF.

This clonotype was recorded many times. CDR3: CASSSLGGGYQETQYF. The CDR3 bases are TGTGCCAGCAGTTCGTTGGGTGGCGGATACCAAGAGACCCAGTACTTC. The chain is built from TRBV27 and TRBJ2-5; D unclear. The germline CDR1 and CDR2 sequences are MNHEY and SMNVEV (reference sequence). The V end was cut by 4 bases, the J end by 0 bases, with 15 bases between. CDR3 length: 16 residues.

This clonotype was counted many times. This sequence joins TRBV5-1 and TRBJ2-1; TRBD1 agrees at 8 bases. Losses at the gene ends were 4 bases for V and 9 bases for J; bases not matched to a gene: 3. The CDR3 totals 12 residues. Germline values: CDR1 SGHRS, CDR2 YFSETQ. The chain's CDR3 is CASSDRGLEQFF. The CDR3 DNA is TGCGCCAGCAGCGACAGGGGCCTTGAGCAGTTCTTC.

This clonotype was picked up a small number of times. The chain uses TRBV7-2 and TRBJ1-6; D unclear. Germline CDR1 reads SGHTA; CDR2 reads FQGNSA. There are 12 residues in the CDR3. Deletions cut 2 bases from V and 9 bases from J, with 5 bases between. The CDR3 nucleotides read TGTGCCAGCAGCTTATTGGGTTCACCCCTCCACTTT. Protein: CASSLLGSPLHF.

This clonotype was seen many times. The V and J genes are TRBV29-1 and TRBJ1-2; perhaps TRBD1 as D (5 bases). This CDR3 contains 13 residues. In germline, CDR1 is SQVTM, CDR2 ANQGSEA. Trimming stripped 5 bases from V and 3 bases from J, with 13 bases between. CDR3 in amino acids: CSVREGLDYGYTF. CDR3 coding DNA: TGCAGCGTTCGGGAGGGACTGGACTATGGCTACACCTTC.

This clonotype was recorded at least ten times. The V call is TRBV4-2, the J call TRBJ2-1; TRBD1 matches 9 bases. This CDR3 spans 15 amino acids. From germline, CDR1 is LGHNA and CDR2 YNFKEQ. Trimming removed 1 base from V and 6 bases from J; junction bases left unmatched: 4. Here the CDR3 reads CASSQVGTGPNEQFF. The DNA for the CDR3 is TGTGCCAGCAGCCAAGTGGGGACAGGGCCCAATGAGCAGTTCTTC.

The chain has TRBV2 and TRBJ2-7, with a possible D match to TRBD2 (5 bases). The germline V gene encodes CDR1 SNHLY and CDR2 FYNNEI. This CDR3 has 15 residues. The ends were cut back, 3 bases at V and 5 bases at J, with 17 bases in the middle. The CDR3 nucleotides read TGTGCCAGCAGTGATAATAGTATCCCGAGGGACGAGCAGTACTTC. This codes for CASSDNSIPRDEQYF.

Many counts were recorded for this clonotype. The genes are TRBV20-1 and TRBJ1-5; D is unresolved. Germline CDR1 is DFQATT and CDR2 is SNEGSKA (reference sequence). The length of the CDR3 is 13 residues. The V and J ends lost 2 bases and 7 bases respectively, with 12 bases between them. The CDR3 is CSARHGVNQPQHF. CDR3 in DNA: TGCAGTGCTAGACATGGGGTAAACCAGCCCCAGCATTTT.

This clonotype was counted at least ten times. V gene TRBV2 combines with J gene TRBJ1-6; D is unresolved. Germline V gives CDR1 SNHLY, CDR2 FYNNEI. The V gene lost 8 bases and the J gene lost 0 bases, with 8 bases spanning the gap. The CDR3 runs 14 residues. CDR3 nucleotide sequence: TGTGCCAGCCATAAAAGCTCCTATAATTCACCCCTCCACTTT. Translating gives CASHKSSYNSPLHF.

J is TRBJ1-2 and V is TRBV6-1; TRBD1 might be the D (5 bases). Germline V CDR1 and CDR2: MNHNS, SASEGT. V dropped 5 bases and J dropped 5 bases, with 18 bases sitting between them. CDR3 length: 15 amino acids. The chain's CDR3 is CASSTRLTGEYGYTF. In DNA form, the CDR3 reads TGTGCCAGCAGTACCCGCCTTACGGGGGAATATGGCTACACCTTC.

This clonotype was observed many times. This chain joins TRBV30 and TRBJ2-3, with TRBD1 matching 7 bases. Germline assignment: CDR1 GTSNPN and CDR2 SVGIG (reference sequence). The J segment lost 4 bases and the V segment lost 3 bases, leaving 4 bases of the junction unmatched. The CDR3 consists of 13 residues. The CDR3 DNA sequence: TGTGCCTGGAGCAATACAGGGGCAGATACGCAGTATTTT. Protein: CAWSNTGADTQYF. Variable domain in full (rest from reference TRBV30 and TRBJ2-3): SQTIHQWPATLVQPVGSPLSLECTVEGTSNPNLYWYRQAAGRGLQLLFYSVGIGQISSEVPQNLSASRPQDRQFILSSKKLLLSDSGFYLCAWSNTGADTQYFGPGTRLTVL.

This clonotype has only a few counts. This rearrangement joins TRBV19 to TRBJ1-2; D is uncertain. The CDR3 loop spans 12 amino acids. Trimming pared 8 bases from V and 7 bases from J, leaving 14 bases between. Germline V CDR1 and CDR2: LNHDA, SQIVND (reference sequence). The CDR3 loop reads CASPRSHCGYTF. The CDR3 DNA is TGTGCCAGTCCAAGGTCACACTGTGGCTACACCTTC.

This clonotype was counted ten times or more. This rearrangement joins TRBV11-1 to TRBJ2-1, with D perhaps matching TRBD1 (6 bases). There are 14 residues in the CDR3. V was pared by 5 bases and J by 3 bases, with 11 bases between. Germline assignment: CDR1 SGHAT and CDR2 FQDESV (reference sequence). The CDR3, as DNA: TGTGCCAGCAGCGCGGACAGTTACTACAATGAGCAGTTCTTC. Translating it yields CASSADSYYNEQFF.

This clonotype appeared many times. This sequence joins TRBV7-9 and TRBJ1-2; 7 bases are shared with TRBD1. Germline V gives CDR1 SEHNR, CDR2 FQNEAQ (reference sequence). The length of the CDR3 is 13 residues. V trimming: 8 bases; J trimming: 5 bases; junction bases outside the gene matches: 8. The CDR3 DNA follows: TGTGCCAGCGGCGACAGGGTACAGTATGGCTACACCTTC. Protein product: CASGDRVQYGYTF.

Many counts were recorded for this clonotype. This sequence joins TRBV19 and TRBJ2-7, with TRBD1 as a possible D gene (6 bases). Germline V gene lookup returns CDR1 LNHDA and CDR2 SQIVND (reference sequence). The CDR3 consists of 12 residues. Trimming left V 7 bases short and J 3 bases short, with 10 bases between. For the CDR3, the DNA is TGTGCCAGTAAAGACAGGAACTACGAGCAGTACTTC. It codes for CASKDRNYEQYF.

This clonotype was detected only a few times. CDR3: CASSLRQGRNTEAFF. The CDR3 DNA sequence: TGTGCCAGCAGCTTACGACAGGGGAGGAACACTGAAGCTTTCTTT. The gene calls are TRBV5-4 and TRBJ1-1, with 8 bases identical to TRBD1. The length of the CDR3 is 15 residues. Trimming at V came to 2 bases and at J to 1 base, leaving 4 bases not matched to a gene. CDR1 SGHNT and CDR2 YYREEE come from the germline V gene (reference sequence).

This clonotype was detected many times. This chain uses TRBV6-6 with TRBJ1-4; the match to TRBD1 covers 7 bases. Germline V gene sequence: CDR1 MNHNY, CDR2 SVGAGI (reference sequence). With 6 bases clipped from V and 2 bases from J, the junction kept 3 bases outside the gene matches. The CDR3 has 14 amino acids. The CDR3 DNA sequence: TGTGCCAGCAGACCGGGACAGACTAATGAAAAACTGTTTTTT. Its protein product is CASRPGQTNEKLFF.

This clonotype came up many times. The rearrangement uses TRBV20-1 and TRBJ2-1, with D perhaps TRBD1 (6 bases). Between the trimmed V and J ends, which lost 2 bases and 15 bases, there was a span of 14 bases. Germline loops: CDR1 DFQATT, CDR2 SNEGSKA (reference sequence). The CDR3 runs to 11 residues. CDR3: CSARLGQWLFF. In DNA, the CDR3 is TGCAGTGCTAGACTCGGACAGTGGTTGTTCTTC.